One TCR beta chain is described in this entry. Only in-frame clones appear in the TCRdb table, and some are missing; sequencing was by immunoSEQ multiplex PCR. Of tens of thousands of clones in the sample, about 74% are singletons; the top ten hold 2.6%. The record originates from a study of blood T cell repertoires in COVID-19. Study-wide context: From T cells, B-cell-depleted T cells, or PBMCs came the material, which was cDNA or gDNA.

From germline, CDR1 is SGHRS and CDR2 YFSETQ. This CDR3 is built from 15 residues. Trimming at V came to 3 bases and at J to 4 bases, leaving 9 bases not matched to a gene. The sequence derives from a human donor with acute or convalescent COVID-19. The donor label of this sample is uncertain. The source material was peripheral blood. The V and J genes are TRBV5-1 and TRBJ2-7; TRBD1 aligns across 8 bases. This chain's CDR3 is CASSSQGARSYEQYF. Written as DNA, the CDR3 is TGCGCCAGCAGCTCCCAGGGGGCGCGATCTTACGAGCAGTACTTC.